These 13 T cell receptor beta chains originate from one sample sequenced in a study of shared clonotypes between healthy human individuals. Here immunoSEQ multiplex PCR was the method, and the copy in TCRdb shows in-frame clones only, minus some. Among approximately 470,000 clones listed, 81% were seen once. The sequencing input was PBMCs. Receptors originate from a woman between 35 and 50 years old in good health. Some clones in this sample may be carry-over from other donors' samples.

Many counts were recorded for this clone. The identical CDR3 is also encoded by other nucleotide sequences in the sample. This sequence joins TRBV30 and TRBJ2-6; 9 bases agree with TRBD1. V dropped 2 bases and J dropped 11; count of bases not matched to a gene: 1. There are 12 residues in the CDR3. Germline V gene lookup returns CDR1 GTSNPN and CDR2 SVGIG (reference sequence). CDR3 nucleotides: TGTGCCTGGAGTCGGACAGGGGACGTCCTGACTTTC. As protein: CAWSRTGDVLTF.

This clone was counted only a few times. The J gene is TRBJ1-1, the V gene TRBV19; D ambiguous. The germline V gene has CDR1 LNHDA and CDR2 SQIVND (reference sequence). Trimming stripped 8 bases from V and 0 bases from J, with 13 bases between. There are 14 residues in the CDR3. CDR3 protein: CASSTQTVNTEAFF. As DNA, the CDR3 is TGTGCCAGTTCTACTCAGACTGTGAACACTGAAGCTTTCTTT.

The CDR3 sequence: CASSHLPGTGGVGETQYF. In nucleotides, the CDR3 is TGCGCCAGCAGCCACCTTCCCGGGACAGGGGGCGTCGGGGAGACCCAGTACTTC. The chain combines TRBV5-1 with TRBJ2-5; TRBD1 matches 12 bases. This CDR3 is built from 18 residues. V shed 4 bases and J 5 bases; nucleotides not matched to a gene: 15. The V gene's germline CDR1 is SGHRS and CDR2 YFSETQ.

About this clone: The likely explanation is a read error, given a far larger clone one base away. Other DNA sequences of this sample code for an identical CDR3. The V call is TRBV5-6, the J call TRBJ2-5, with 7 positions matching TRBD2. With 4 bases clipped from V and 4 bases from J, the junction kept 4 bases outside the gene matches. In germline, CDR1 is SGHDT, CDR2 YYEEEE. This CDR3 comprises 13 residues. CDR3 nucleotide sequence: TGTGCCAGCAGCAGAGGACTAGGAGAGACCCAGTACTTC. Its protein product is CASSRGLGETQYF.

The chain combines TRBV11-1 with TRBJ2-7; D is perhaps TRBD1 (5 bases). V lost 5 bases and J 2 bases, leaving 7 bases between the germline ends. Germline V CDR1 and CDR2: SGHAT, FQDESV (reference sequence). The CDR3 spans 12 residues. The DNA of the CDR3 is TGTGCCAGCAGCAGGGGTACCTACGAGCAGTACTTC. As protein: CASSRGTYEQYF.

This clone has a count of ten or more. Within the sample, other DNA sequences also encode this same CDR3. The V and J genes are TRBV7-2 and TRBJ2-7; no clear D. This CDR3 contains 12 residues. Germline V gene lookup returns CDR1 SGHTA and CDR2 FQGNSA. Deletions cut 5 bases from V and 6 bases from J, with 11 bases between. In DNA, the CDR3 is TGTGCCAGCAGCGCCGGATGGGCCGAGCAGTACTTC. Protein product: CASSAGWAEQYF.

Points on this clone: Given a much more abundant clone one base away, this may be a read error. Distinct nucleotide sequences in the sample also encode this CDR3. The V call is TRBV7-2, the J call TRBJ2-5, with a possible D match to TRBD2 (5 bases). The V and J ends lost 3 bases and 7 bases respectively, with 15 bases between them. The CDR3 is 14 residues long. The germline gives CDR1 SGHTA, CDR2 FQGNSA. The CDR3 bases are TGTGCCAGCAGCTTGGCGCAGAGGGTGGGGACCCAGTACTTC. Translation: CASSLAQRVGTQYF.

CDR3 coding DNA: TGCGCCACCCTCCACTCGAACAGGGACGGGGTGAGGCAGCCCCAGCATTTT. It is translated as CATLHSNRDGVRQPQHF. The genes are TRBV10-1 and TRBJ1-5, with a weak D call TRBD1 (6 bases). Trimming took off 10 bases at V and 7 bases at J, with 29 bases between the two ends. CDR1 and CDR2 (germline): WNHNN, SYGVQD (reference sequence). The CDR3 runs to 17 residues.

CDR3: CASTSGRGSYEQYF. CDR3 nucleotides: TGTGCCAGCACTAGCGGGAGGGGCTCCTACGAGCAGTACTTC. The chain is built from TRBV2 and TRBJ2-7, with 12 nucleotides matching TRBD2. The length of the CDR3 is 14 residues. With V trimmed by 7 bases and J by 0 bases, 1 base remained unmatched. Germline V gene sequence: CDR1 SNHLY, CDR2 FYNNEI.

The J gene is TRBJ2-1, the V gene TRBV6-1; D gene ambiguous. CDR1 and CDR2 (germline): MNHNS, SASEGT. V was cut by 4 bases and J by 5 bases, with 9 bases left in between. The CDR3 is made up of 13 amino acids. This chain's CDR3 is CASSGRVDNEQFF. CDR3 DNA sequence: TGTGCCAGCAGTGGTAGGGTTGACAATGAGCAGTTCTTC.

This clone was observed many times. At one end the junction does not follow the germline gene, possibly because of a read error. The identical CDR3 is also encoded by other nucleotide sequences in the sample. V gene TRBV7-7 combines with J gene TRBJ2-3; a possible D gene is TRBD2 (6 bases). CDR1 and CDR2 (germline): SSHAT, FNYEAQ (reference sequence). CDR3 size: 16 residues. In nucleotides, the CDR3 is TGTGCTAGCAGCTTAGGGCTAGAGCGGGGCACAGATACGCAGTATTTT. Translation gives CASSLGLERGTDTQYF. Drawing the rest from reference TRBV7-7 and TRBJ2-3, the complete variable domain is GAGVSQSPRYKVTKRGQDVTLRCDPISSHATLYWYQQALGQGPEFLTYFNYEAQPDKSGLPSDRFSAERPEGSISTLTIQRTEQRDSAMYRCASSLGLERGTDTQYFGPGTRLTVL.

Turning to this clone: The same CDR3 arises from other DNA sequences in this sample as well. The genes are TRBV28 and TRBJ2-7; no firm D call. V lost 2 bases, J lost 4 bases, and 3 bases lay in between. CDR3 length: 11 amino acids. Germline lookup yields CDR1 MDHEN and CDR2 SYDVKM. The chain's CDR3 is CASSLVYEQYF. DNA of the CDR3: TGTGCCAGCAGTTTAGTTTACGAGCAGTACTTC. The whole variable domain, remainder taken from reference TRBV28 and TRBJ2-7, is DVKVTQSSRYLVKRTGEKVFLECVQDMDHENMFWYRQDPGLGLRLIYFSYDVKMKEKGDIPEGYSVSREKKERFSLILESASTNQTSMYLCASSLVYEQYFGPGTRLTVT.

Points on this clone: A far larger clone differs by one base, so this is likely a read error. The V call is TRBV30, the J call TRBJ1-1; TRBD1 matches 7 bases. J gave up 1 base and V 5 bases, and 7 bases lay outside the gene matches. The germline CDR1 and CDR2 sequences are GTSNPN and SVGIG (reference sequence). CDR3 length equals 14 residues. The CDR3, as DNA: TGTGCCTGGGGGGACCGGGACAGGAACACTGAAGCTTTCTTT. Protein: CAWGDRDRNTEAFF.